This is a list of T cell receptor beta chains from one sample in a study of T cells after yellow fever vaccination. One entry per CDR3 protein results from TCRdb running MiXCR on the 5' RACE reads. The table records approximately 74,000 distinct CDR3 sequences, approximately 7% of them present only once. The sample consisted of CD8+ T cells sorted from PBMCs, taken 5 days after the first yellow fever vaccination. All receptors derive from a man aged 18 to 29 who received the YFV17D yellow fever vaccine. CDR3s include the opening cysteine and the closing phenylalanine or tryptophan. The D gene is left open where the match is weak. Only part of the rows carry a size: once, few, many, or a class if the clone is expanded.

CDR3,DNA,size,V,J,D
CASRAESTDTQYF,TGCGCCAGCAGAGCGGAAAGCACAGATACGCAGTATTTT,many,TRBV5-1,TRBJ2-3,-
CAISDRMDPAGELFF,TGTGCCATCAGTGATAGGATGGATCCGGCCGGGGAGCTGTTTTTT,-,TRBV10-3,TRBJ2-2,-
CASSPPGTGELFF,TGTGCCAGCAGCCCACCGGGGACCGGGGAGCTGTTTTTT,many,TRBV7-9,TRBJ2-2,-
CASSIGGGASWFGNEQFF,TGTGCCAGTAGTATAGGCGGGGGGGCTTCTTGGTTCGGTAATGAGCAGTTCTTC,few,TRBV19,TRBJ2-1,TRBD2
CASSVDGTAYGYTF,TGTGCCAGCAGCGTAGACGGGACCGCCTATGGCTACACCTTC,few,TRBV9,TRBJ1-2,-
CASSPGRGGSYNEQFF,TGTGCCAGCAGTCCAGGGCGGGGGGGCTCCTACAATGAGCAGTTCTTC,many,TRBV28,TRBJ2-1,TRBD2
CASTSLWQGHGELFF,TGTGCCAGTACCAGCTTGTGGCAGGGACACGGGGAGCTGTTTTTT,few,TRBV19,TRBJ2-2,-
CASSFRRGGLAGGQSSYEQYF,TGTGCCAGCAGCTTTAGGAGAGGAGGACTAGCGGGGGGCCAGAGCTCCTACGAGCAGTACTTC,few,TRBV7-9,TRBJ2-7,TRBD2
CASSYPPGLAGRTDTQYF,TGTGCCAGCAGTTACCCGCCCGGGCTAGCGGGGCGCACAGATACGCAGTATTTT,-,TRBV6-2/TRBV6-3,TRBJ2-3,TRBD2
CASSPWGQSNEKLFF,TGTGCCAGCAGTCCCTGGGGGCAAAGTAATGAAAAACTGTTTTTT,few,TRBV25-1,TRBJ1-4,-
CASSQDGRPQETQYF,TGCGCCAGCAGCCAAGATGGGAGACCACAAGAGACCCAGTACTTC,many,TRBV4-3,TRBJ2-5,-
CASSPGTGGYNEQFF,TGTGCCAGCAGCCCCGGGACAGGGGGCTACAATGAGCAGTTCTTC,medium-sized,TRBV7-3,TRBJ2-1,TRBD1
CASSSGTGGSNYGYTF,TGTGCCAGCAGCTCCGGGACAGGGGGCTCTAACTATGGCTACACCTTC,few,TRBV11-2,TRBJ1-2,TRBD1
CATSRVVSYNEQFF,TGTGCCACCAGCAGAGTGGTATCCTACAATGAGCAGTTCTTC,many,TRBV15,TRBJ2-1,-
CASSQRNSGGLSTDTQYF,TGTGCCAGCAGCCAGAGAAATTCAGGGGGGTTGAGCACAGATACGCAGTATTTT,many,TRBV3-1,TRBJ2-3,-
CASSHTRAYEQYF,TGTGCCAGCAGCCACACGAGGGCCTACGAGCAGTACTTC,many,TRBV12-3/TRBV12-4,TRBJ2-7,-
CASSHGQLNQPQHF,TGTGCCAGCAGTCATGGACAGCTCAATCAGCCCCAGCATTTT,many,TRBV6-5,TRBJ1-5,-
CASRFSGGAVDTQYF,TGTGCCAGCAGGTTTAGCGGGGGGGCGGTAGATACGCAGTATTTT,few,TRBV5-4,TRBJ2-3,TRBD2
CSGEGLEGQVNTEAFF,TGCAGCGGGGAGGGTTTAGAGGGCCAGGTGAACACTGAAGCTTTCTTT,few,TRBV29-1,TRBJ1-1,-
CASSLIIVGADTQYF,TGTGCCAGCAGCTTAATTATTGTCGGCGCAGATACGCAGTATTTT,few,TRBV11-2,TRBJ2-3,-
CATSSLTGFNEQFF,TGTGCCACCAGCAGCCTAACAGGGTTCAATGAGCAGTTCTTC,many,TRBV15,TRBJ2-1,-
CASSTRVNTEAFF,TGTGCCAGCAGCACCAGGGTGAACACTGAAGCTTTCTTT,-,TRBV6-6,TRBJ1-1,-
CAISESSGGIDEQFF,TGTGCCATCAGTGAGTCAAGCGGGGGGATCGATGAGCAGTTCTTC,many,TRBV10-3,TRBJ2-1,TRBD2
CASSSYLTGEGYGYTF,TGTGCCAGCAGCTCCTACCTCACAGGGGAGGGCTATGGCTACACCTTC,-,TRBV7-7,TRBJ1-2,TRBD1
CASSLGAGANVLTF,TGTGCCAGCAGCCTAGGTGCTGGGGCCAACGTCCTGACTTTC,-,TRBV12-3/TRBV12-4,TRBJ2-6,-
CASSLVGHADEQFF,TGTGCCAGCAGCTTAGTTGGGCACGCCGATGAGCAGTTCTTC,-,TRBV7-2,TRBJ2-1,-
CASSQDFLGTGNYGYTF,TGCGCCAGCAGCCAAGATTTTTTAGGGACAGGGAACTATGGCTACACCTTC,many,TRBV4-3,TRBJ1-2,TRBD1